The source of this T cell receptor beta chain is a study of blood T cell repertoires in COVID-19. The authors' processing: Estimation of nucleated cell counts relied on the amplification of reference gene primers. Some clones are missing from TCRdb's copy, which holds only in-frame ones; the method was immunoSEQ multiplex PCR. That table is the source of V, J and clone size, and D and trimming were worked out from the DNA. The profile covers over 9,500 clones, with roughly nine tenths appearing a single time and 22% taken by the ten largest. The CDR3 has 16 residues. What was sequenced was peripheral blood. The chain couples TRBV21-1 to TRBJ2-3; the D call in the table, TRBD2, was not verified against the DNA. TRBV21-1 is a recognized pseudogene. This TCR derives from a woman aged 55-70 years with active COVID-19. The CDR3 region has the DNA TGTGCCAGCAGCTACGCCCTAGCGGGATCCACAGATACGCAGTATTTT. It translates to CASSYALAGSTDTQYF.